A single sample is the source of the 29 T cell receptor beta chains below, sequenced in a study of shared clonotypes between healthy human individuals. The assay was immunoSEQ multiplex PCR, and TCRdb's table has in-frame clones only and misses some. The sample yields nearly 750,000 clones, just under 75% seen once. The sample was memory CD4+ T cells sorted from blood. The sample's subset: CD45RA-negative fraction. These receptor sequences come from a woman under 40 in good health.

This chain links TRBV6-6 with TRBJ2-7; unclear D gene. Germline V lookup: CDR1 MNHNY, CDR2 SVGAGI (reference sequence). This CDR3 has 13 amino acids. Trimming cost V 2 bases and J 3 bases, with 8 bases left between them. The CDR3 sequence: CASSYPGFYEQYF. The CDR3 bases are TGTGCCAGCAGTTACCCAGGTTTCTACGAGCAGTACTTC.

The chain has TRBV7-9 and TRBJ1-2, with unresolved D. Trimming shortened V by 1 base and J by 4 bases, and 13 bases separated the two germline ends. Germline V lookup: CDR1 SEHNR, CDR2 FQNEAQ (reference sequence). This CDR3 has 15 amino acids. The CDR3 region is CASSLVGGPGYGYTF. Written as DNA, the CDR3 is TGTGCCAGCAGCTTAGTAGGAGGGCCGGGCTATGGCTACACCTTC.

This clone was found a few times. The J gene is TRBJ1-2, the V gene TRBV6-5; no clear D. Deletions cut 5 bases from V and 2 bases from J, with 9 bases between. This CDR3 has 13 residues. CDR1 is MNHEY and CDR2 is SVGAGI in the germline V gene. The CDR3 DNA sequence: TGTGCCAGCAGTCGGACCCCGAACTATGGCTACACCTTC. As protein: CASSRTPNYGYTF.

The J gene is TRBJ1-1, the V gene TRBV5-1, with D perhaps TRBD1 (5 bases). The CDR3 loop spans 13 amino acids. The ends were cut back, 4 bases at V and 4 bases at J, with 11 bases in the middle. Germline-derived CDR1 and CDR2 are SGHRS and YFSETQ. CDR3 nucleotide sequence: TGCGCCAGCAGCCCGGGACCGGGCACTGAAGCTTTCTTT. It encodes CASSPGPGTEAFF.

The CDR3 region is CASSLRAKNTEAFF. In DNA form, the CDR3 reads TGTGCCAGCAGCTTGAGGGCCAAGAACACTGAAGCTTTCTTT. V usage is TRBV11-2 and J usage is TRBJ1-1; D is unresolved. Germline CDR1 SGHAT, CDR2 FQNNGV. V lost 3 bases and J 1 base, leaving 9 bases between the germline ends. This CDR3 has 14 amino acids.

This chain connects TRBV19 to TRBJ1-3; D ambiguous. The germline V gene encodes CDR1 LNHDA and CDR2 SQIVND (reference sequence). V lost 7 bases and J lost 5, with 24 bases in between. The CDR3 has 17 residues. CDR3 bases: TGTGCCAGTACCGCTACGAGGACCTACGGAGGCCGAAACACCATATATTTT. This translates into CASTATRTYGGRNTIYF.

The chain combines TRBV25-1 with TRBJ1-1; TRBD1 aligns across 7 bases. Trimming at V came to 2 bases and at J to 4 bases, leaving 10 bases not matched to a gene. CDR1 is MGHDK and CDR2 is SYGVNS in the germline V gene. The CDR3 runs to 16 residues. The CDR3 loop reads CASSELGTVSGTEAFF. CDR3 nucleotides: TGTGCCAGCAGTGAACTAGGGACAGTCTCGGGCACTGAAGCTTTCTTT.

In DNA form, the CDR3 reads TGTGCCAGTAGGAGGGATCAAGAGACCCAGTACTTC. The encoded protein is CASRRDQETQYF. This chain connects TRBV19 to TRBJ2-5, with a possible D match to TRBD2 (5 bases). Germline assignment: CDR1 LNHDA and CDR2 SQIVND (reference sequence). The CDR3 extends over 12 amino acids. The V gene lost 6 bases and the J gene lost 2 bases, with 7 bases spanning the gap.

CDR3 DNA: TGTGCCAGCAGCCCCTGGGCCCCCCGGGGGGCCGGGGAGCTGTTTTTT. It specifies CASSPWAPRGAGELFF. This rearrangement joins TRBV5-4 to TRBJ2-2, with 7 bases aligning to TRBD2. The CDR3 totals 16 residues. CDR1 is SGHNT and CDR2 is YYREEE in the germline V gene (reference sequence). V trimming: 4 bases; J trimming: 6 bases; junction bases outside the gene matches: 12.

This clone showed up just a few times. The CDR3 DNA follows: TGTGCCAGCAGTCAGGCAGCGGGGACCATAGACGAGCAGTACTTC. Translation: CASSQAAGTIDEQYF. The J gene is TRBJ2-7, the V gene TRBV28, with TRBD2 matching 7 bases. The germline V gene encodes CDR1 MDHEN and CDR2 SYDVKM. The CDR3 contains 15 residues. The V gene end was trimmed by 5 bases and the J gene end by 5 bases; junction bases not matched to a gene: 12.

V is TRBV28 and J is TRBJ1-5; the D gene is possibly TRBD1 (6 bases). Trimming left V 5 bases short and J 1 base short, with 15 bases between. This CDR3 contains 16 residues. Germline values: CDR1 MDHEN, CDR2 SYDVKM. CDR3 protein: CASSPTGLGSNQPQHF. CDR3 nucleotide sequence: TGTGCCAGCAGTCCCACAGGGCTTGGGAGCAATCAGCCCCAGCATTTT.

This clone has a handful of counts. V is TRBV18 and J is TRBJ2-5, with D possibly matching TRBD1 (5 bases). The CDR3 totals 14 residues. Germline CDR1 reads KGHSH; CDR2 reads LQKENI. The ends were cut back, 0 bases at V and 0 bases at J, with 5 bases in the middle. In nucleotides, the CDR3 is TGTGCCAGCTCACCACCGACAGACCAAGAGACCCAGTACTTC. This gives the protein CASSPPTDQETQYF.

The V gene is TRBV2, the J gene TRBJ1-2; D is possibly TRBD1 (5 bases). There are 14 residues in the CDR3. The germline gives CDR1 SNHLY, CDR2 FYNNEI. V lost 8 bases to trimming and J lost 5 bases, with 18 bases between them. CDR3 loop: CASVRQQAGYGYTF. The CDR3 DNA reads TGTGCCAGCGTACGACAACAGGCAGGGTATGGCTACACCTTC. The whole variable domain, filled in from reference TRBV2 and TRBJ1-2, reads EPEVTQTPSHQVTQMGQEVILRCVPISNHLYFYWYRQILGQKVEFLVSFYNNEISEKSEIFDDQFSVERPDGSNFTLKIRSTKLEDSAMYFCASVRQQAGYGYTFGSGTRLTVV.

As regards this clone: The likely explanation is a read error, given a far larger clone one base away. The sample has other DNA sequences that encode this CDR3 too. CDR3 sequence reads: CASSLDGSSYEQYF. CDR3 DNA: TGCGCCAGCAGCTTGGACGGCAGCTCCTACGAGCAGTACTTC. This rearrangement joins TRBV5-1 to TRBJ2-7; D gene ambiguous. Trimming pared 0 bases from V and 0 bases from J, leaving 7 bases between. Germline assignment: CDR1 SGHRS and CDR2 YFSETQ. This CDR3 is built from 14 residues.

The chain combines TRBV6-5 with TRBJ2-1, with D possibly being TRBD1 (5 bases). The CDR3 is 14 residues long. Germline CDR1 is MNHEY and CDR2 is SVGAGI. V gave up 7 bases and J gave up 4 bases, with 14 bases separating them. DNA for the CDR3: TGTGCCAGCACCCCTAGGGGCCCGTACAATGAGCAGTTCTTC. This translates into CASTPRGPYNEQFF.

The rearrangement uses TRBV7-3 and TRBJ2-3; TRBD1 aligns across 7 bases. Trimming cost V 5 bases and J 5 bases; bases outside gene matches: 10. CDR3 length equals 15 residues. Germline-derived CDR1 and CDR2 are SGHTA and FQGTGA. CDR3: CASSLTGQSIDTQYF. CDR3 DNA sequence: TGTGCCAGCAGCCTCACGGGACAGTCAATAGATACGCAGTATTTT.

The chain links TRBV28 to TRBJ1-1, with D hard to call. Looked up from germline, CDR1 is MDHEN and CDR2 is SYDVKM. CDR3 length equals 13 residues. V lost 4 bases, J lost 1 base, and 7 bases lay in between. The CDR3 coding sequence is TGTGCCAGCAGTTCGAACGGGAACACTGAAGCTTTCTTT. Translating gives CASSSNGNTEAFF. Full variable domain (rest looked up from reference TRBV28 and TRBJ1-1): DVKVTQSSRYLVKRTGEKVFLECVQDMDHENMFWYRQDPGLGLRLIYFSYDVKMKEKGDIPEGYSVSREKKERFSLILESASTNQTSMYLCASSSNGNTEAFFGQGTRLTVV.

The chain carries TRBV5-1 and TRBJ1-2; TRBD1 agrees at 7 bases. After removal of 4 bases from V and 6 bases from J, the junction contained 6 bases not matched to a gene. Germline V CDR1 and CDR2: SGHRS, YFSETQ. The CDR3 totals 13 residues. The CDR3 DNA is TGCGCCAGCAGCAGAACAGGGGAGGATGGCTACACCTTC. As protein: CASSRTGEDGYTF.

The J gene is TRBJ2-1, the V gene TRBV15; 16 bases agree with TRBD2. CDR3 size: 17 residues. Germline-derived CDR1 and CDR2 are LNHNV and YYDKDF (reference sequence). The trim removed 3 bases at V and 9 bases at J, leaving 8 bases unmatched. CDR3 sequence: CATSRGLAGGPLGEQFF. The CDR3 DNA reads as TGTGCCACCAGCAGGGGACTAGCGGGAGGGCCTTTGGGTGAGCAGTTCTTC.

The gene calls are TRBV6-6 and TRBJ1-5, with TRBD1 matching 8 bases. This CDR3 is 16 amino acids long. Germline V gene data show CDR1 as MNHNY and CDR2 as SVGAGI (reference sequence). Germline trimming cut 0 bases from V and 2 bases from J; bases unmatched to any gene: 3. Here the CDR3 DNA reads TGTGCCAGCAGTTACTCCGGACAGGGAGGCAATCAGCCCCAGCATTTT. Translated, it gives CASSYSGQGGNQPQHF.

The chain recombines TRBV7-2 with TRBJ2-1; D is perhaps TRBD1 or TRBD2 (6 bases each). Germline values: CDR1 SGHTA, CDR2 FQGNSA. Trimming left V 4 bases short and J 0 bases short, with 7 bases between. This CDR3 comprises 14 residues. CDR3 residues: CASSSGASYNEQFF. The CDR3 DNA follows: TGTGCCAGCAGCTCGGGGGCCTCCTACAATGAGCAGTTCTTC.

The gene calls are TRBV9 and TRBJ2-1; 12 bases align to TRBD2. This CDR3 is built from 16 residues. The germline CDR1 and CDR2 sequences are SGDLS and YYNGEE. V dropped 4 bases and J dropped 5; count of bases not matched to a gene: 7. The CDR3 loop is CASSNQGLAGHNEQFF. The DNA of the CDR3 is TGTGCCAGCAGCAACCAGGGACTAGCGGGCCACAATGAGCAGTTCTTC.

Note on this clone: With a much larger clone just one base away, this may be a read error. The sample holds other DNA sequences that translate to the same CDR3. V gene TRBV9 combines with J gene TRBJ1-5; D is unclear. The CDR3 has 14 amino acids. The germline V gene encodes CDR1 SGDLS and CDR2 YYNGEE. V lost 0 bases, J lost 0 bases, and 4 bases lay in between. In DNA form, the CDR3 reads TGTGCCAGCAGCGTAGGGTATAGCAATCAGCCCCAGCATTTT. Residues: CASSVGYSNQPQHF.

The J gene is TRBJ2-1, the V gene TRBV5-1, with 10 positions matching TRBD2. Germline CDR1 is SGHRS and CDR2 is YFSETQ. J gave up 4 bases and V 6 bases, and 4 bases lay outside the gene matches. The CDR3 covers 14 residues. The CDR3 reads CASNRLAGYNEQFF. The DNA of the CDR3 is TGCGCCAGCAACCGACTAGCGGGTTACAATGAGCAGTTCTTC.

The rearrangement links TRBV5-6 to TRBJ2-7; no clear D. Looked up from germline, CDR1 is SGHDT and CDR2 is YYEEEE. The CDR3 runs 14 residues. The germline V and J ends were trimmed by 2 bases and 6 bases, with 15 bases remaining between them. This CDR3 is CASSFYEEGLEQYF. In DNA, the CDR3 is TGTGCCAGCAGCTTTTATGAAGAAGGGCTCGAGCAGTACTTC.

This chain uses TRBV28 with TRBJ2-7; 8 nucleotides agree with TRBD1. The J segment lost 5 bases and the V segment lost 6 bases, leaving 15 bases of the junction unmatched. This CDR3 is 16 amino acids long. CDR1 and CDR2 (germline): MDHEN, SYDVKM. The CDR3 DNA reads as TGTGCCAGCAGCCTAGGAGCTCAGGGGGCCGGCGACGAGCAGTACTTC. Protein sequence: CASSLGAQGAGDEQYF.

CDR3 amino acids: CASSAGLAKGRVQETQYF. The CDR3 DNA sequence: TGTGCCAGTAGTGCGGGACTAGCCAAGGGACGGGTTCAAGAGACCCAGTACTTC. The V call is TRBV19, the J call TRBJ2-5, with TRBD2 identical over 9 bases. Germline values: CDR1 LNHDA, CDR2 SQIVND (reference sequence). The CDR3 totals 18 residues. V lost 5 bases, J lost 2 bases, and 15 bases stayed unmatched. Full variable domain (remainder filled in from reference TRBV19 and TRBJ2-5): DGGITQSPKYLFRKEGQNVTLSCEQNLNHDAMYWYRQDPGQGLRLIYYSQIVNDFQKGDIAEGYSVSREKKESFPLTVTSAQKNPTAFYLCASSAGLAKGRVQETQYFGPGTRLLVL.

The gene calls are TRBV5-4 and TRBJ2-5, with D unclear. Near its end, the DNA agrees better with TRBJ2-7, so the J call may be wrong. The CDR3 length is 14 residues. Germline assignment: CDR1 SGHNT and CDR2 YYREEE (reference sequence). The CDR3 protein is CASSRAVFSYEQYF. CDR3 DNA sequence: TGTGCCAGCTCCCGGGCAGTCTTTTCCTACGAGCAGTACTTC.

This clone was seen more than once but under ten times. The chain joins TRBV28 to TRBJ2-2; D is uncertain. The CDR3 consists of 13 residues. Trimming took 5 bases from V and 5 from J, leaving 9 bases between them. Looked up from germline, CDR1 is MDHEN and CDR2 is SYDVKM. The CDR3 nucleotides are TGTGCCAGCAGTATGTCAATTACCGGGGAGCTGTTTTTT. This sequence encodes CASSMSITGELFF.